The rows below give T cell receptor beta chains drawn from one sample of a study of blood T cell repertoires in COVID-19. Here immunoSEQ multiplex PCR was the method, and the copy in TCRdb shows in-frame clones only, minus some. The data contain some 460,000 clones, 87% of them singletons. The sample comprised PBMCs or T cells enriched from blood (not recorded which). These receptors originate from a woman younger than 35 with acute COVID-19. CDR3s include the opening cysteine and the closing phenylalanine or tryptophan. D genes are given only for firm matches. Not every row has a clone size; where given, it reads once, few, many or a size class.

>TRBV19|TRBJ1-2|-|-
CASTQDFNYGYTF
TGTGCCAGTACCCAGGATTTCAACTATGGCTACACCTTC
>TRBV24-1|TRBJ1-5|-|-
CATSDKRTAFTNQPQHF
TGTGCCACCAGTGATAAAAGGACAGCTTTTACTAATCAGCCCCAGCATTTT
>TRBV9|TRBJ1-1|-|-
CASSEGQSNTEAFF
TGTGCCAGCAGCGAAGGACAGTCGAACACTGAAGCTTTCTTT
>TRBV5-1|TRBJ2-5|-|-
CASSPEGQETQYF
TGCGCCAGCAGCCCGGAGGGACAAGAGACCCAGTACTTC
>TRBV9|TRBJ1-1|-|TRBD1
CASSMTGVRNTEAFF
TGTGCCAGCAGTATGACAGGGGTCAGGAACACTGAAGCTTTCTTT
>TRBV7-9|TRBJ1-4|few|-
CARTDSPNEKLFF
TGTGCCAGGACGGACAGCCCTAATGAAAAACTGTTTTTT
>TRBV15|TRBJ1-6|-|TRBD1
CATSRGRDSGRGNSPLHF
TGTGCCACCAGCAGAGGCCGGGACAGCGGACGGGGAAATTCACCCCTCCACTTT
>TRBV30|TRBJ2-5|-|-
CAWSVPHKYQETQYF
TGTGCCTGGAGTGTACCCCACAAGTACCAAGAGACCCAGTACTTC
>TRBV7-9|TRBJ1-1|-|-
CASSLAGQGTVDEAFF
TGTGCCAGCAGCTTAGCTGGGCAGGGGACGGTCGATGAAGCTTTCTTT
>TRBV4-3|TRBJ2-7|once|TRBD1
CASSQADRDEQYF
TGCGCCAGCAGCCAGGCGGACAGGGACGAGCAGTACTTC
>TRBV7-2|TRBJ2-1|-|-
CASRNAGSSSYNEQFF
TGTGCCAGCAGAAACGCCGGGAGCTCCTCCTACAATGAGCAGTTCTTC
>TRBV10-1|TRBJ2-1|-|TRBD1
CASSGAGGYNEQFF
TGCGCCAGCAGTGGGGCAGGGGGCTACAATGAGCAGTTCTTC
>TRBV19|TRBJ1-1|-|TRBD1
CASLSRDSLNTEAFF
TGTGCCAGTCTTTCCAGGGACAGTCTGAACACTGAAGCTTTCTTT
>TRBV5-1|TRBJ1-2|-|-
CASSLEGGSNYGYTF
TGCGCCAGCAGCTTGGAAGGAGGTTCTAACTATGGCTACACCTTC
>TRBV20-1|TRBJ1-5|-|TRBD1
CSASTGGSNQPQHF
TGCAGTGCTAGTACAGGGGGCAGCAATCAGCCCCAGCATTTT
>TRBV29-1|TRBJ2-3|-|TRBD1
CSVGRDSTFTDTQYF
TGCAGCGTTGGCCGGGACAGCACGTTCACAGATACGCAGTATTTT
>TRBV4-1|TRBJ1-5|few|TRBD1
CASSQGTALNQPQHF
TGCGCCAGCAGCCAGGGGACAGCCCTCAATCAGCCCCAGCATTTT
>TRBV10-2|TRBJ2-1|-|TRBD2
CASRPGLAGHDQFF
TGCGCCAGCAGACCGGGACTAGCGGGGCACGACCAGTTCTTC
>TRBV4-3|TRBJ2-7|-|TRBD2
CASSQERTSLYEQYF
TGCGCCAGCAGCCAAGAGAGGACTAGCCTCTACGAGCAGTACTTC
>TRBV6-1|TRBJ2-5|once|-
CASSEAFYQETQYF
TGTGCCAGCAGTGAAGCTTTCTACCAAGAGACCCAGTACTTC
>TRBV10-1|TRBJ2-7|few|TRBD1
CASSPGQGSYEQYF
TGCGCCAGCAGTCCAGGACAGGGGTCCTACGAGCAGTACTTC
>TRBV5-5|TRBJ2-7|once|-
CASRTYSSSYEQYF
TGTGCCAGTCGGACTTATTCAAGCTCCTACGAGCAGTACTTC
>TRBV7-9|TRBJ2-7|-|-
CASRRDTNEQYF
TGTGCCAGCAGACGGGACACCAACGAGCAGTACTTC
>TRBV27|TRBJ2-7|-|-
CASSVTGSTYEQYF
TGTGCCAGCAGTGTCACAGGGAGCACCTACGAGCAGTACTTC
>TRBV6-5|TRBJ1-5|-|-
CASSSTGNANQPQHF
TGTGCCAGCAGTTCTACAGGAAACGCTAATCAGCCCCAGCATTTT
>TRBV6-5|TRBJ1-1|-|-
CASSPDRLLHEAFF
TGTGCCAGCAGTCCCGACCGACTACTCCACGAAGCTTTCTTT
>TRBV2|TRBJ1-1|-|-
CASSESGFRTEAFF
TGTGCCAGCAGTGAATCGGGGTTCCGCACTGAAGCTTTCTTT
>TRBV18|TRBJ1-5|-|-
CASSRDIDQPQHF
TGTGCCAGCTCCCGGGACATCGATCAGCCCCAGCATTTT
>TRBV20-1|TRBJ2-7|-|-
CSARASYEQYF
TGCAGTGCTAGAGCTTCTTACGAGCAGTACTTC
>TRBV6-5|TRBJ2-7|-|-
CASRTGQPPYEQYF
TGTGCCAGCAGGACAGGACAGCCTCCCTACGAGCAGTACTTC
>TRBV2|TRBJ2-7|-|TRBD1
CASSEIPGTGGYEQYF
TGTGCCAGCAGTGAAATCCCCGGGACAGGGGGCTACGAGCAGTACTTC
>TRBV10-1|TRBJ1-1|-|TRBD1
CASSDPGTGGTEAFF
TGCGCCAGCAGTGACCCCGGGACAGGGGGCACTGAAGCTTTCTTT
>TRBV9|TRBJ2-1|-|-
CASSVVTAVAINNEQFF
TGTGCCAGCAGCGTAGTGACAGCAGTAGCTATTAATAATGAGCAGTTCTTC
>TRBV10-1|TRBJ1-5|-|TRBD1
CASSESMIPTGVGQPQHF
TGCGCCAGCAGTGAGTCCATGATACCGACAGGGGTGGGTCAGCCCCAGCATTTT
>TRBV20-1|TRBJ2-7|-|TRBD2
CSASGGYEQYF
TGCAGTGCTAGCGGGGGGTACGAGCAGTACTTC
>TRBV27|TRBJ2-1|-|-
CASSLGGLNEQFF
TGTGCCAGCAGTTTGGGGGGACTCAATGAGCAGTTCTTC
>TRBV6-5|TRBJ2-7|-|TRBD2
CASSYGTSGIYEQYF
TGTGCCAGCAGTTATGGGACTAGCGGGATCTACGAGCAGTACTTC
>TRBV7-6|TRBJ2-2|-|-
CASSLAGQNTGELFF
TGTGCCAGCAGCTTAGCGGGACAGAACACCGGGGAGCTGTTTTTT
>TRBV7-9|TRBJ1-4|-|TRBD1
CASSSPTGPNEKLFF
TGTGCCAGCAGCTCCCCGACAGGGCCAAATGAAAAACTGTTTTTT
>TRBV18|TRBJ2-7|-|-
CASSPKTGNSYF
TGTGCCAGCTCGCCAAAAACAGGGAATTCCTACTTC
>TRBV12-2|TRBJ2-7|-|-
CASRLSETGLPEQYF
TGTGCAAGTCGCTTATCCGAGACAGGCCTCCCCGAGCAGTACTTC
>TRBV10-3|TRBJ1-1|once|-
CAISESGETEAFF
TGTGCCATCAGTGAGTCGGGAGAGACTGAAGCTTTCTTT